There are many counts of the clone carrying this T cell receptor (beta chain). Its antigen is as yet unknown. The sample belongs to a study of T-cell reconstitution after alpha-beta-depleted transplantation in children. Preparing the TCRbeta library involved the use of unique molecular identifiers. A single record per CDR3 protein comes from TCRdb applying MiXCR to the PCR reads. The profile shows some 200,000 distinct CDR3 sequences, around 8.4% of them singletons. Overall study results and limits: In patients about two months after transplant, alpha-beta T cells reportedly arose from several hundred expanded graft clones.

The CDR3 sequence is 15 residues long. Germline V lookup: CDR1 LGHNA, CDR2 YNFKEQ. The ends lost 2 bases at V and 5 bases at J; junction bases unmatched: 9. The clonotype originates from a male patient aged 2-15 years who had a stem cell transplant for acute myeloid leukemia, so the T cells may come from the graft donor. The starting material was PBMCs, mostly from graft donor cells, obtained 360 days after TCRalphabeta/CD19-depleted stem cell transplant. The J gene is TRBJ2-7, the V gene TRBV4-2; 7 bases align to TRBD1. This chain's CDR3 is CASSQTPWTGNEQYF. The CDR3 DNA follows: TGTGCCAGCAGCCAAACCCCGTGGACAGGAAACGAGCAGTACTTC.